Listed below are T cell receptor beta chains from one sample, sequenced in a study of vaccination effects on CD4 cells after COVID-19. Their antigens are not known. Libraries were prepared by immunoSEQ multiplex PCR; TCRdb keeps only in-frame clonotypes and omits some of them. This sample has about 8,000 clones, with roughly 74% found just once. The specimen comprised CD4+ T cells from PBMCs cultured with HCoV-229E spike peptides, sampled before COVID-19 vaccination. The source is a human donor who received a COVID-19 vaccine. Both conserved end residues are part of each CDR3. D genes are given only for firm matches. Clone size is stated in some rows and not others, as once, few, many or a class when expanded.

j_call	clone_size	v_call	d_call	cdr3_nt	cdr3_aa
TRBJ2-3	NA	TRBV7-2	NA	TGTGCCAGCAGCTTTTACACAGATACGCAGTATTTT	CASSFYTDTQYF
TRBJ2-7	once	TRBV7-2	NA	TGTGCCAGCAGCCCCGCCTACGAGCAGTACTTC	CASSPAYEQYF
TRBJ2-7	NA	TRBV2	TRBD1	TGTGCCAGCCGAAGACCGGGACAGGGAACCTACGAGCAGTACTTC	CASRRPGQGTYEQYF
TRBJ1-2	medium-sized	TRBV25-1	NA	TGTGCCAGCAGTGAGGACGATAACTATGGCTACACCTTC	CASSEDDNYGYTF
TRBJ2-1	NA	TRBV18	TRBD1	TGTGCCAGCTCACCCGGGACAGGGCGCCCCGGTGAGCAGTTCTTC	CASSPGTGRPGEQFF
TRBJ2-3	NA	TRBV18	NA	TGTGCCAGCTCACCACCGAGAACAGGGAGGAGCACAGATACGCAGTATTTT	CASSPPRTGRSTDTQYF
TRBJ1-1	NA	TRBV7-2	NA	TGTGCCAGCAGCTTGGTAGGGGGGAGGGCTGAAGCTTTCTTT	CASSLVGGRAEAFF
TRBJ2-3	NA	TRBV27	NA	TGTGCCAGCAGTTCAGGCCGGACAGATACGCAGTATTTT	CASSSGRTDTQYF
TRBJ2-5	NA	TRBV6-5	TRBD2	TGTGCCAGCAGTTACGGGACTACTCCCGGGGAGACCCAGTACTTC	CASSYGTTPGETQYF
TRBJ2-5	NA	TRBV10-1	NA	TGCGCCAGCAGTGAGTCGTTCCGGGAGACGTCGACCCAGTACTTC	CASSESFRETSTQYF
TRBJ2-3	NA	TRBV10-1	NA	TGCGCCAGCAGTGAGTCGGCAGGTAGCACAGATACGCAGTATTTT	CASSESAGSTDTQYF
TRBJ2-3	NA	TRBV5-1	NA	TGCGCCAGCAGCTTGCAGGGCAGGGGAGCAGATACGCAGTATTTT	CASSLQGRGADTQYF
TRBJ2-2	once	TRBV4-1	TRBD2	TGCGCCAGCAGCCAAGCGCCTAGCGGGGGGGCACTTTCGAACACCGGGGAGCTGTTTTTT	CASSQAPSGGALSNTGELFF